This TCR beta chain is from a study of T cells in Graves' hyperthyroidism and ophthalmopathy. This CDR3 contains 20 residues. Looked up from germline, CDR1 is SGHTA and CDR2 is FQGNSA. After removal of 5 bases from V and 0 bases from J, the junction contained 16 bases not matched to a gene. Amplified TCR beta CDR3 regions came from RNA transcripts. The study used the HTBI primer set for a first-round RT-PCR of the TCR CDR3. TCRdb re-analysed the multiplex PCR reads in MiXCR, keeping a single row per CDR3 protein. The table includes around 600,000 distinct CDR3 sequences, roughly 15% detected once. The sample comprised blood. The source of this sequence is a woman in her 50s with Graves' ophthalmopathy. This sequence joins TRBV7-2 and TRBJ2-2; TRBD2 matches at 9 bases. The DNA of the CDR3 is TGTGCCAGCAGCACCCCCTTCGGGCTAGCGGGGTACGCGAACACCGGGGAGCTGTTTTTT. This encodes CASSTPFGLAGYANTGELFF.